These 31 T cell receptor beta chains were sequenced from one sample in a study of cytomegalovirus exposure and HLA in healthy donors. This PCR relied on a set of 60 Vbeta primers and 13 Jbeta primers. Profiled with immunoSEQ multiplex PCR; TCRdb holds only in-frame clones, not every one. The sample table sets out approximately 76,000 clones. Sequencing was carried out using PBMCs. The origin of the receptors is a man between 18 and 35 years old in good health and CMV-seropositive.

V gene TRBV5-8 combines with J gene TRBJ1-2; the D is unclear. The CDR3 sequence is 13 residues long. The germline CDR1 and CDR2 sequences are SGHTS and YDEGEE. V was trimmed by 7 bases and J by 8 bases, leaving 18 bases between them. The CDR3 DNA sequence: TGTGCCAGCGGAATAGACGGGAATTCCGGCTACACCTTC. Translated, it gives CASGIDGNSGYTF. Full variable domain (rest looked up from reference TRBV5-8 and TRBJ1-2): EAGVTQSPTHLIKTRGQQATLRCSPISGHTSVYWYQQALGLGLQFLLWYDEGEERNRGNFPPRFSGRQFPNYSSELNVNALELEDSALYLCASGIDGNSGYTFGSGTRLTVV.

The CDR3 DNA sequence: TGTGCCAGCAGCTTAGCGGGACCCAGCACTGAAGCTTTCTTT. Its protein is CASSLAGPSTEAFF. The chain employs TRBV28 and TRBJ1-1; maybe TRBD1 (5 bases). This CDR3 is built from 14 residues. Germline assignment: CDR1 MDHEN and CDR2 SYDVKM. V was cut by 6 bases and J by 4 bases, with 15 bases left in between.

The V call is TRBV27, the J call TRBJ1-4, with a weak D call TRBD1 (5 bases). The germline gives CDR1 MNHEY, CDR2 SMNVEV (reference sequence). V was pared by 2 bases and J by 7 bases, with 11 bases between. This CDR3 is 14 amino acids long. The CDR3 coding sequence is TGTGCCAGCAGTTTACAGGGTCGAGTTGAAAAACTGTTTTTT. Protein product: CASSLQGRVEKLFF.

The V and J genes are TRBV29-1 and TRBJ2-5, with a weak D call TRBD2 (5 bases). The CDR3 is made up of 13 amino acids. V lost 3 bases and J 4 bases, leaving 12 bases between the germline ends. Per germline, CDR1 SQVTM and CDR2 ANQGSEA. DNA for the CDR3: TGCAGCGTTGATCGTGCGGGCCCAGAGACCCAGTACTTC. As protein: CSVDRAGPETQYF.

The V and J genes are TRBV10-3 and TRBJ2-1; 9 bases map to TRBD2. The junction had 4 bases not matched to a gene; V was cut back by 0 bases and J by 4 bases. CDR1 and CDR2 (germline): ENHRY, SYGVKD. The CDR3 length is 16 residues. The CDR3 sequence: CAISESGLAGYNEQFF. The CDR3 DNA reads TGTGCCATCAGTGAGTCTGGGCTAGCGGGATACAATGAGCAGTTCTTC.

This rearrangement joins TRBV6-5 to TRBJ1-1; a weak D match, TRBD1 (5 bases). Trimming stripped 5 bases from V and 0 bases from J, with 13 bases between. The germline V gene encodes CDR1 MNHEY and CDR2 SVGAGI. This CDR3 spans 15 amino acids. The CDR3 sequence is CASSGGTGVNTEAFF. The CDR3 DNA follows: TGTGCCAGCAGTGGGGGGACCGGAGTGAACACTGAAGCTTTCTTT.

The chain employs TRBV28 and TRBJ2-5; 10 nucleotides agree with TRBD2. The J call may be incorrect, as the DNA end agrees better with TRBJ2-7. CDR1 and CDR2 (germline): MDHEN, SYDVKM. The CDR3 runs to 15 residues. In DNA form, the CDR3 reads TGTGCCAGCAGTTCTATACTAGCGGGGTACTACGAGCAGTACTTC. Translating it yields CASSSILAGYYEQYF.

CDR3 loop: CASSGAGGEDYEQYF. Here the CDR3 DNA reads TGTGCCAGCAGCGGGGCGGGGGGGGAGGACTACGAGCAGTACTTC. V and J are TRBV6-8 and TRBJ2-7, with TRBD2 identical over 9 bases. The germline V gene has CDR1 MNHGY and CDR2 SAAAGT. After removal of 6 bases from V and 3 bases from J, the junction contained 9 bases not matched to a gene. This CDR3 spans 15 amino acids.

This chain uses TRBV2 with TRBJ2-1, with 8 bases fitting TRBD1. Germline trimming cut 6 bases from V and 7 bases from J; bases unmatched to any gene: 8. The CDR3 extends over 14 amino acids. Germline-derived CDR1 and CDR2 are SNHLY and FYNNEI. The CDR3 DNA reads as TGTGCCAGCAGACCGACAGGGGACGGGAATGAGCAGTTCTTC. This codes for CASRPTGDGNEQFF.

The chain carries TRBV18 and TRBJ2-5; 8 nucleotides agree with TRBD1. The germline V gene has CDR1 KGHSH and CDR2 LQKENI. V shed 3 bases and J 5 bases; nucleotides not matched to a gene: 5. This CDR3 contains 14 residues. The CDR3 region has the DNA TGTGCCAGCTCACCCCTTGGACAGGGCGAGACCCAGTACTTC. It specifies CASSPLGQGETQYF. Together with reference TRBV18 and TRBJ2-5, the CDR3 gives the full variable domain: NAGVMQNPRHLVRRRGQEARLRCSPMKGHSHVYWYRQLPEEGLKFMVYLQKENIIDESGMPKERFSAEFPKEGPSILRIQQVVRGDSAAYFCASSPLGQGETQYFGPGTRLLVL.

The V and J genes are TRBV28 and TRBJ2-7, with 8 positions matching TRBD1. The V segment lost 4 bases and the J segment 3 bases; nucleotides outside the gene matches: 11. The CDR3 sequence is 16 residues long. From germline, CDR1 is MDHEN and CDR2 SYDVKM. The CDR3 DNA reads as TGTGCCAGCAGTTCTACCGGGACAGGAGCATTCTACGAGCAGTACTTC. This sequence encodes CASSSTGTGAFYEQYF.

The chain uses TRBV7-9 and TRBJ2-6; a possible D gene is TRBD1 (5 bases). Germline loops: CDR1 SEHNR, CDR2 FQNEAQ (reference sequence). The V gene lost 3 bases and the J gene lost 0 bases, with 12 bases spanning the gap. This CDR3 has 17 residues. DNA of the CDR3: TGTGCCAGCAGCTTTCCTCGACAGCACTCTGGGGCCAACGTCCTGACTTTC. This codes for CASSFPRQHSGANVLTF.

The rearrangement joins TRBV28 to TRBJ1-4, with a tentative D call TRBD1 (5 bases). Trimming took 6 bases from V and 0 from J, leaving 20 bases between them. This CDR3 is built from 18 residues. The germline V gene has CDR1 MDHEN and CDR2 SYDVKM. The CDR3 nucleotides are TGTGCCAGCAGCCCGGACAATTTATCGCTCCCAACTAATGAAAAACTGTTTTTT. It is translated as CASSPDNLSLPTNEKLFF.

The chain combines TRBV7-9 with TRBJ2-7; D is unresolved. The CDR3 has 14 amino acids. Germline-derived CDR1 and CDR2 are SEHNR and FQNEAQ (reference sequence). V was clipped by 7 bases and J by 2 bases, with 15 bases between them. CDR3 DNA: TGTGCCAGCACTTCCCAGCCAAGCGCCTACGAGCAGTACTTC. Protein: CASTSQPSAYEQYF.

V is TRBV2 and J is TRBJ1-4, with 7 bases matching TRBD1. After removal of 2 bases from V and 3 bases from J, the junction contained 6 bases not matched to a gene. Germline assignment: CDR1 SNHLY and CDR2 FYNNEI. The CDR3 contains 16 residues. CDR3 sequence: CASSENRGLANEKLFF. The CDR3 bases are TGTGCCAGCAGTGAAAACAGGGGTCTCGCTAATGAAAAACTGTTTTTT.

J is TRBJ2-5 and V is TRBV11-2; 10 bases align to TRBD1. Germline loops: CDR1 SGHAT, CDR2 FQNNGV. Losses at the gene ends were 5 bases for V and 3 bases for J; bases not matched to a gene: 6. The CDR3 runs 15 residues. DNA for the CDR3: TGTGCCAGCAGCCCGGACAGGGGGGCAGAAGAGACCCAGTACTTC. Translation: CASSPDRGAEETQYF.

The J gene is TRBJ2-5, the V gene TRBV4-1; perhaps TRBD2 as D (6 bases). Trimming shortened V by 4 bases and J by 5 bases, and 17 bases separated the two germline ends. CDR3 size: 15 residues. Germline loops: CDR1 MGHRA, CDR2 YSYEKL. The CDR3 DNA is TGCGCCAGCAGCCGCGTTAGCGGCGCCGTGGAGACCCAGTACTTC. It is translated as CASSRVSGAVETQYF.

This chain uses TRBV6-5 with TRBJ1-4; a possible D gene is TRBD1 (5 bases). The V gene lost 6 bases and the J gene lost 8 bases, with 16 bases spanning the gap. The CDR3 loop spans 14 amino acids. CDR1 is MNHEY and CDR2 is SVGAGI in the germline V gene. CDR3 sequence: CASSPRGVGEKLFF. The CDR3 nucleotides read TGTGCCAGCAGCCCTCGGGGGGTTGGGGAAAAACTGTTTTTT.

The V call is TRBV28, the J call TRBJ2-7, with TRBD1 matching 9 bases. The CDR3 runs to 15 residues. CDR1 is MDHEN, CDR2 SYDVKM, per germline. V gave up 4 bases and J gave up 3 bases; unmatched junction bases: 7. The CDR3 DNA reads as TGTGCCAGCAGTTGGACCGGGACAGGGAACTACGAGCAGTACTTC. Residues: CASSWTGTGNYEQYF.

The rearrangement links TRBV27 to TRBJ2-7; TRBD1 matches 8 bases. The germline V gene has CDR1 MNHEY and CDR2 SMNVEV (reference sequence). The ends lost 4 bases at V and 12 bases at J; junction bases unmatched: 5. CDR3 length equals 11 residues. The DNA for the CDR3 is TGTGCCAGCAGTTCCCGGACAGGGACGTACTTC. Translated: CASSSRTGTYF.

The chain uses TRBV5-1 and TRBJ2-5, with 7 bases matching TRBD1. The CDR3 length is 16 residues. Trimming cost V 0 bases and J 4 bases; bases outside gene matches: 9. The V gene's germline CDR1 is SGHRS and CDR2 YFSETQ. The CDR3 bases are TGCGCCAGCAGCTTGGAAAGGGGACAGCCCGCAGAGACCCAGTACTTC. This gives the protein CASSLERGQPAETQYF.

The chain uses TRBV9 and TRBJ1-2; no clear D gene. Germline CDR1 and CDR2: SGDLS and YYNGEE. This CDR3 spans 19 amino acids. The V end was cut by 4 bases, the J end by 8 bases, with 33 bases between. CDR3 in DNA: TGTGCCAGCAGCCCGAGGGAGGCCCCCGTTTTGGGCCCCTATAGGGGCTACACCTTC. Translated: CASSPREAPVLGPYRGYTF.

This chain links TRBV2 with TRBJ1-1; 11 nucleotides line up with TRBD1. V gave up 7 bases and J gave up 4 bases; unmatched junction bases: 5. This CDR3 has 14 residues. Per germline, CDR1 SNHLY and CDR2 FYNNEI. CDR3 residues: CASTRTGGITEAFF. In DNA form, the CDR3 reads TGTGCCAGCACGAGGACAGGGGGCATCACTGAAGCTTTCTTT.

This chain connects TRBV5-6 to TRBJ2-5; D is perhaps TRBD1 (6 bases). Looked up from germline, CDR1 is SGHDT and CDR2 is YYEEEE. The CDR3 is 16 amino acids. The ends were cut back, 4 bases at V and 2 bases at J, with 18 bases in the middle. DNA of the CDR3: TGTGCCAGCAGCCAACAAACAGGGTTTCGGCAAGAGACCCAGTACTTC. It yields the protein CASSQQTGFRQETQYF.

The gene calls are TRBV6-1 and TRBJ2-1, with TRBD1 matching over 7 bases. The CDR3 is made up of 13 amino acids. Germline V gene lookup returns CDR1 MNHNS and CDR2 SASEGT. V lost 4 bases and J lost 7; bases outside the gene matches: 4. The CDR3 loop reads CASSGNRGNEQFF. CDR3 nucleotide sequence: TGTGCCAGCAGTGGAAACAGGGGTAATGAGCAGTTCTTC.

The V and J genes are TRBV5-4 and TRBJ2-6; D is unresolved. The V gene lost 2 bases and the J gene lost 4 bases, with 4 bases spanning the gap. The V gene's germline CDR1 is SGHNT and CDR2 YYREEE (reference sequence). The CDR3 has 13 amino acids. The CDR3 DNA is TGTGCCAGCAGCTTTTCAGGGGCCAACGTCCTGACTTTC. It encodes CASSFSGANVLTF. Supplemented by reference TRBV5-4 and TRBJ2-6, the full variable domain reads ETGVTQSPTHLIKTRGQQVTLRCSSQSGHNTVSWYQQALGQGPQFIFQYYREEENGRGNFPPRFSGLQFPNYSSELNVNALELDDSALYLCASSFSGANVLTFGAGSRLTVL.

Comment on this clone: Other DNA sequences from this sample encode an identical CDR3 as well. The chain employs TRBV19 and TRBJ2-7, with TRBD1 matching 9 bases. V lost 3 bases and J lost 0; bases outside the gene matches: 3. CDR3 length equals 15 residues. Germline CDR1 reads LNHDA; CDR2 reads SQIVND (reference sequence). The CDR3 region is CASSIGTGSSYEQYF. CDR3 DNA: TGTGCCAGTAGTATTGGGACAGGGAGCTCCTACGAGCAGTACTTC. Looking up the rest from reference TRBV19 and TRBJ2-7 gives the full variable domain: DGGITQSPKYLFRKEGQNVTLSCEQNLNHDAMYWYRQDPGQGLRLIYYSQIVNDFQKGDIAEGYSVSREKKESFPLTVTSAQKNPTAFYLCASSIGTGSSYEQYFGPGTRLTVT.

The V gene is TRBV6-1, the J gene TRBJ1-3; D remains unclear. V was clipped by 1 base and J by 3 bases, with 10 bases between them. The CDR3 covers 15 residues. The germline gives CDR1 MNHNS, CDR2 SASEGT. The CDR3 region has the DNA TGTGCCAGCAGTGAAGGGGCAGTGAGTGGAAACACCATATATTTT. Encoded protein: CASSEGAVSGNTIYF.

This chain uses TRBV5-1 with TRBJ1-1; the D is unclear. The CDR3 is made up of 14 amino acids. Germline V gene data show CDR1 as SGHRS and CDR2 as YFSETQ. Trimming took 0 bases from V and 4 from J, leaving 10 bases between them. As DNA, the CDR3 is TGCGCCAGCAGCTTGGGGCGCGGATCCACTGAAGCTTTCTTT. This encodes CASSLGRGSTEAFF. Drawing the rest from reference TRBV5-1 and TRBJ1-1, the complete variable domain is KAGVTQTPRYLIKTRGQQVTLSCSPISGHRSVSWYQQTPGQGLQFLFEYFSETQRNKGNFPGRFSGRQFSNSRSEMNVSTLELGDSALYLCASSLGRGSTEAFFGQGTRLTVV.

This sequence joins TRBV28 and TRBJ2-3; 12 nucleotides line up with TRBD2. There are 20 residues in the CDR3. Germline lookup yields CDR1 MDHEN and CDR2 SYDVKM. Unmatched junction bases numbered 13, after V lost 3 bases and J lost 0 bases. The CDR3 bases are TGTGCCAGCAGTTTCCCCAAAGGACTAGCGGGGAGTCTCAGCACAGATACGCAGTATTTT. Translated, it gives CASSFPKGLAGSLSTDTQYF.

V usage is TRBV6-5 and J usage is TRBJ1-2, with 7 bases that match TRBD1. Unmatched junction bases numbered 3, after V lost 6 bases and J lost 2 bases. The CDR3 consists of 13 residues. The V gene's germline CDR1 is MNHEY and CDR2 SVGAGI. The CDR3 here is CASRQQGNYGYTF. The CDR3, as DNA: TGTGCCAGCAGGCAACAGGGGAACTATGGCTACACCTTC.